The sequence of this T cell receptor beta chain was determined in a study of a mutant IDH1 vaccine in newly diagnosed glioma. For the study at large: Vaccines were first given 4-6 weeks after radiotherapy alone, or with temozolomide cycles. Antecedent treatment encompassed radiotherapy, temozolomide, or their combination; the majority received both. The study, taken as a whole, reports: Pseudoprogression appears to have had no connection to changes in top peripheral T cell clonotypes.

The method was immunoSEQ multiplex PCR; TCRdb's version includes in-frame clones alone and lacks a portion of them. The sample consists of around 49,000 clones, more than 70% of them appearing once. Indicated time point: week 5, during vaccination. One vaccine dose held 300 ug of mutant IDH1 20-mer peptide and came with topical imiquimod. The donors' diagnosis was new WHO grade 3 or 4 astrocytoma that was IDH1-mutant and ATRX-lost. A word on this clone: As yet, its antigen is unknown. The CDR3 does not end in the conserved phenylalanine or tryptophan, so this is likely a read error. The DNA is omitted, as the CDR3 cannot be located on it reliably, and the CDR3 follows TCRdb's listing.

CDR1 SEHNR and CDR2 FQNEAQ come from the germline V gene (reference sequence). The CDR3 is 12 residues long, counting both termini. This sequence originates from a man between 50 and 59 years old with glioma. Here the sequenced sample was PBMCs, taken from a glioma patient whose treatment included an IDH1 peptide vaccine. V usage is TRBV7-9 and J usage is TRBJ1-4. CDR3: CASGRSQGRLVL.